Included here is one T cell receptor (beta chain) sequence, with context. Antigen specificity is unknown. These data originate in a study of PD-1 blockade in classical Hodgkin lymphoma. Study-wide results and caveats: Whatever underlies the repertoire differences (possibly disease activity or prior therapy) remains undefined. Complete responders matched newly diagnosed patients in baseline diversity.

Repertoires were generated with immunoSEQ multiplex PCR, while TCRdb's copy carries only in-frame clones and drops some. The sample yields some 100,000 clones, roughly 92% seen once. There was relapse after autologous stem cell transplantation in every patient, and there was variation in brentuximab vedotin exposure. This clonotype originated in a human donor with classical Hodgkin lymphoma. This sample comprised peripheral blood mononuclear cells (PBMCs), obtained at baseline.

The CDR3, as DNA: TGTGCCAGCAGCGTAGAGGGAGGTGGCGAGCAGTACTTC. This sequence encodes CASSVEGGGEQYF. V is TRBV9 and J is TRBJ2-5, with TRBD2 as a possible D gene (6 bases). The J call may be wrong; the DNA end is better matched by TRBJ2-7. The CDR3 contains 13 residues. CDR1 is SGDLS, CDR2 YYNGEE, per germline.